One sample yielded the 18 T cell receptor beta chains listed below, sequenced in a study of vaccination effects on CD4 cells after COVID-19. Antigens of these TCRs are unknown. Expansion with viral peptide pools was applied to antigen-specific CD4+ T cells by the ViraFEST assay prior to sequencing. Having been cultured for roughly 10 days, the cells underwent CD4+ T cell isolation. Vaccinees lacked prior SARS-CoV-2 infection and tested negative for nucleocapsid antibodies. Here immunoSEQ multiplex PCR was the method, and the copy in TCRdb shows in-frame clones only, minus some. The sample includes around 36,000 clones, around 68% of them seen just once. The sample was CD4+ T cells from PBMCs cultured with SARS-CoV-2 spike peptides, taken before COVID-19 vaccination. These receptors came from a human donor who received a COVID-19 vaccine.

CDR3 protein: CASSPRGYEQYF. DNA for the CDR3: TGTGCCAGCAGTCCCAGGGGATACGAGCAGTACTTC. The V gene is TRBV28, the J gene TRBJ2-7; a possible D gene is TRBD1 (6 bases). The germline V gene has CDR1 MDHEN and CDR2 SYDVKM. V lost 5 bases, J lost 4 bases, and 9 bases lay in between. The CDR3 loop spans 12 amino acids.

The chain carries TRBV28 and TRBJ2-3, with TRBD1 identical over 9 bases. Trimming at V came to 8 bases and at J to 1 base, leaving 10 bases not matched to a gene. The CDR3 consists of 16 residues. Germline CDR1 MDHEN, CDR2 SYDVKM. CDR3 bases: TGTGCCAGCCCCCCCGGGACAGGGTCCCGCACAGATACGCAGTATTTT. Its translation is CASPPGTGSRTDTQYF. Supplemented by reference TRBV28 and TRBJ2-3, the full variable domain reads DVKVTQSSRYLVKRTGEKVFLECVQDMDHENMFWYRQDPGLGLRLIYFSYDVKMKEKGDIPEGYSVSREKKERFSLILESASTNQTSMYLCASPPGTGSRTDTQYFGPGTRLTVL.

The genes are TRBV6-5 and TRBJ2-2; no reliable D call. Trimming shortened V by 7 bases and J by 0 bases, and 6 bases separated the two germline ends. Per the germline V gene, CDR1 is MNHEY and CDR2 is SVGAGI. The CDR3 is 13 amino acids. The CDR3 DNA sequence: TGTGCCAGCAAACGGCCGAACACCGGGGAGCTGTTTTTT. Its protein is CASKRPNTGELFF.

The CDR3 loop is CASSESPVYGYTF. The CDR3 DNA is TGCGCCAGCAGTGAGTCGCCAGTTTATGGCTACACCTTC. J is TRBJ1-2 and V is TRBV10-2; D gene uncertain. The V gene's germline CDR1 is WSHSY and CDR2 SAAADI. V gave up 0 bases and J gave up 5 bases, with 7 bases separating them. There are 13 residues in the CDR3.

The sample holds one count of this clone. The J gene is TRBJ2-7, the V gene TRBV6-5; TRBD1 aligns across 8 bases. The CDR3 length is 15 residues. Per germline, CDR1 MNHEY and CDR2 SVGAGI. The V gene end was trimmed by 7 bases and the J gene end by 3 bases; junction bases not matched to a gene: 11. CDR3 amino acids: CASTFLAGGGYEQYF. CDR3 sequence (DNA): TGTGCCAGCACCTTTCTGGCAGGGGGCGGCTACGAGCAGTACTTC.

This rearrangement joins TRBV9 to TRBJ2-7; 10 bases match TRBD1. Germline V gene sequence: CDR1 SGDLS, CDR2 YYNGEE. Trimming at V came to 4 bases and at J to 7 bases, leaving 14 bases not matched to a gene. The CDR3 loop spans 16 amino acids. The CDR3 nucleotides read TGTGCCAGCAGCCTCGTGCCCGGGACAGGGGTCCGGGAGCAGTACTTC. Its protein product is CASSLVPGTGVREQYF. The variable domain in full, completed from reference TRBV9 and TRBJ2-7, reads DSGVTQTPKHLITATGQRVTLRCSPRSGDLSVYWYQQSLDQGLQFLIQYYNGEERAKGNILERFSAQQFPDLHSELNLSSLELGDSALYFCASSLVPGTGVREQYFGPGTRLTVT.

The gene calls are TRBV5-4 and TRBJ1-6; 7 bases map to TRBD1. Unmatched junction bases numbered 13, after V lost 4 bases and J lost 0 bases. Germline CDR1 and CDR2: SGHNT and YYREEE (reference sequence). This CDR3 contains 19 residues. DNA of the CDR3: TGTGCCAGCAGCCCCCCGGGAGGGGGCCCTAGCTCCTATAATTCACCCCTCCACTTT. This translates into CASSPPGGGPSSYNSPLHF.

The CDR3 reads CASSEIAGDTTSEQFF. As DNA, the CDR3 is TGCGCCAGCAGTGAAATAGCGGGAGATACTACAAGTGAGCAGTTCTTC. The chain combines TRBV5-1 with TRBJ2-1; TRBD2 matches 9 bases. CDR3 length: 16 amino acids. CDR1 SGHRS and CDR2 YFSETQ come from the germline V gene. Germline trimming cut 5 bases from V and 9 bases from J; bases unmatched to any gene: 15.

In its sample, this clone was seen a few times. This chain joins TRBV30 and TRBJ1-6; TRBD1 might be the D (6 bases). Germline CDR1 is GTSNPN and CDR2 is SVGIG (reference sequence). Trimming stripped 5 bases from V and 0 bases from J, with 11 bases between. This CDR3 comprises 15 residues. The CDR3 region is CAWCEGGSYNSPLHF. The CDR3 region has the DNA TGTGCCTGGTGTGAAGGGGGCTCCTATAATTCACCCCTCCACTTT.

The chain couples TRBV6-9 to TRBJ1-6, with 8 positions matching TRBD1. The germline V gene encodes CDR1 MNHGY and CDR2 SVAAGI. This CDR3 spans 14 amino acids. The junction had 6 bases not matched to a gene; V was cut back by 6 bases and J by 8 bases. For the CDR3, the DNA is TGTGCCAGCAGATACACAGGGGGACATTCACCCCTCCACTTT. This encodes CASRYTGGHSPLHF.

CDR3 residues: CASSKASNQPQHF. DNA of the CDR3: TGTGCCAGCTCTAAGGCGAGCAATCAGCCCCAGCATTTT. The chain uses TRBV18 and TRBJ1-5; D ambiguous. Between the trimmed V and J ends, which lost 6 bases and 1 base, there was a span of 7 bases. Germline CDR1 reads KGHSH; CDR2 reads LQKENI. CDR3 length: 13 residues.

The chain links TRBV7-9 to TRBJ2-1; 9 bases line up with TRBD2. V trimming: 5 bases; J trimming: 3 bases; junction bases outside the gene matches: 5. Germline CDR1 and CDR2: SEHNR and FQNEAQ (reference sequence). This CDR3 has 15 residues. In DNA form, the CDR3 reads TGTGCCAGCAGCCCCCCTAGCGGGAACTACAATGAGCAGTTCTTC. It encodes CASSPPSGNYNEQFF.

V and J are TRBV5-6 and TRBJ2-2; D might be TRBD2 (7 bases). The CDR3 covers 15 residues. Germline V gives CDR1 SGHDT, CDR2 YYEEEE. V was cut by 5 bases and J by 5 bases, with 16 bases left in between. The CDR3 sequence: CASRFKGGSTGELFF. CDR3 sequence (DNA): TGTGCCAGCAGATTTAAGGGGGGGTCTACCGGGGAGCTGTTTTTT.

The genes are TRBV11-3 and TRBJ2-1, with 7 bases that match TRBD2. The ends lost 0 bases at V and 3 bases at J; junction bases unmatched: 2. The CDR3 is 15 amino acids. Germline V gene lookup returns CDR1 SGHNT and CDR2 YENEEA. Written as DNA, the CDR3 is TGTGCCAGCAGCTTAGATCCTAGCGGCTACAATGAGCAGTTCTTC. It encodes CASSLDPSGYNEQFF.

The J gene is TRBJ2-1, the V gene TRBV5-1, with 11 bases fitting TRBD2. The length of the CDR3 is 17 residues. Per the germline V gene, CDR1 is SGHRS and CDR2 is YFSETQ. The J segment lost 7 bases and the V segment lost 1 base, leaving 10 bases of the junction unmatched. Here the CDR3 reads CASSLTPLAGGLNEQFF. The CDR3 DNA is TGCGCCAGCAGCTTGACCCCCCTAGCGGGGGGTTTAAATGAGCAGTTCTTC.

This chain joins TRBV19 and TRBJ1-5, with a weak D call TRBD1 (5 bases). Trimming stripped 3 bases from V and 2 bases from J, with 5 bases between. The CDR3 sequence is 13 residues long. Germline CDR1 reads LNHDA; CDR2 reads SQIVND (reference sequence). Written as DNA, the CDR3 is TGTGCCAGTAGTATCAGGGGCAATCAGCCCCAGCATTTT. This translates into CASSIRGNQPQHF.

The chain employs TRBV25-1 and TRBJ1-6; a possible D gene is TRBD1 (6 bases). The CDR3 totals 14 residues. Looked up from germline, CDR1 is MGHDK and CDR2 is SYGVNS. Trimming shortened V by 7 bases and J by 10 bases, and 17 bases separated the two germline ends. In DNA form, the CDR3 reads TGTGCCAGCACCGCCGGGGGACAATACTCACCCCTCCACTTT. Translating gives CASTAGGQYSPLHF.

Notes on this clone: One junction end does not reproduce the germline sequence, and a read error may be involved. This chain uses TRBV7-7 with TRBJ2-2, with D perhaps TRBD1 (5 bases). CDR3 size: 15 residues. Germline V gene lookup returns CDR1 SSHAT and CDR2 FNYEAQ (reference sequence). CDR3 in amino acids: CASSLVPGKTGELFF. CDR3 DNA sequence: TGTGCTAGCAGCTTAGTCCCAGGGAAGACCGGGGAGCTGTTTTTT.